This T cell receptor beta chain is drawn from a study of T cell responses to AZD1222 COVID-19 vaccine. The germline CDR1 and CDR2 sequences are SGHTA and FQGNSA. This CDR3 spans 12 amino acids. Trimming shortened V by 1 base and J by 12 bases, and 10 bases separated the two germline ends. Note on this clone: Its antigen remains unknown.

Whole-study results and caveats: Sampling that yielded the repertoires occurred only after the peak T cell response.

The repertoire was sequenced with immunoSEQ multiplex PCR; TCRdb's copy has only in-frame clones and lacks some. Of 90,000 to 120,000 clones listed, 70% to 90% were seen once; the top ten hold 6.6%. The clonotype comes from an adult in good health. The V and J genes are TRBV7-2 and TRBJ2-1; D is perhaps TRBD1 (5 bases). The material sequenced was peripheral blood, taken on day 0 of AZD1222 vaccination. For the CDR3, the DNA is TGTGCCAGCAGCTTAGAATGGGGCATGCAGTTCTTC. The encoded protein is CASSLEWGMQFF.